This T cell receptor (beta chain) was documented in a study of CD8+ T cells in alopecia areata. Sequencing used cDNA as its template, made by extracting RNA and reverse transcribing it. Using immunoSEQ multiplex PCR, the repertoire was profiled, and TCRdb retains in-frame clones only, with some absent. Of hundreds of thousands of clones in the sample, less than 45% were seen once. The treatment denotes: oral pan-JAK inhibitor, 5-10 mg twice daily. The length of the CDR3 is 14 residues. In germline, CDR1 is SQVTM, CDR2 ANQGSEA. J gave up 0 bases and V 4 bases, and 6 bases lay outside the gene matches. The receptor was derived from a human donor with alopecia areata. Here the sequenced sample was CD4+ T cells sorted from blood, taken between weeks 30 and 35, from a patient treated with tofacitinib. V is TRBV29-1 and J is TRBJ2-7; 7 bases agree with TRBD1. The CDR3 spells CSVAEDRSSYEQYF. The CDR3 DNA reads TGCAGCGTTGCTGAGGACAGGAGCTCCTACGAGCAGTACTTC.